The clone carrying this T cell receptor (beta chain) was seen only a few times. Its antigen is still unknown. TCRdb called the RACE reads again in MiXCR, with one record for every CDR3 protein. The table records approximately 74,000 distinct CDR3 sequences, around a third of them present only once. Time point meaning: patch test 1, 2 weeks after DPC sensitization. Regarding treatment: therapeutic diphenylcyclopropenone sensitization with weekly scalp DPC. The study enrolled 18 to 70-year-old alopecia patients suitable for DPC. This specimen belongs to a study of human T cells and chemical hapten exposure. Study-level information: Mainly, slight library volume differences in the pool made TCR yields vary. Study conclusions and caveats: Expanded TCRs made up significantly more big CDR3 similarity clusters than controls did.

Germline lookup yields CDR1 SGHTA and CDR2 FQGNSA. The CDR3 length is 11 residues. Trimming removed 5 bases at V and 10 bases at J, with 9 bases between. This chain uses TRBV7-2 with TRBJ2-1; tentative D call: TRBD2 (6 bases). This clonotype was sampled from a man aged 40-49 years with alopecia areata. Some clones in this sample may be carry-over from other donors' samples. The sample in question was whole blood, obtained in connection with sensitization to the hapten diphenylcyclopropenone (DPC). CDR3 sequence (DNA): TGTGCCAGCAGCCCCAGCGGGGAGCAGTTCTTC. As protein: CASSPSGEQFF.